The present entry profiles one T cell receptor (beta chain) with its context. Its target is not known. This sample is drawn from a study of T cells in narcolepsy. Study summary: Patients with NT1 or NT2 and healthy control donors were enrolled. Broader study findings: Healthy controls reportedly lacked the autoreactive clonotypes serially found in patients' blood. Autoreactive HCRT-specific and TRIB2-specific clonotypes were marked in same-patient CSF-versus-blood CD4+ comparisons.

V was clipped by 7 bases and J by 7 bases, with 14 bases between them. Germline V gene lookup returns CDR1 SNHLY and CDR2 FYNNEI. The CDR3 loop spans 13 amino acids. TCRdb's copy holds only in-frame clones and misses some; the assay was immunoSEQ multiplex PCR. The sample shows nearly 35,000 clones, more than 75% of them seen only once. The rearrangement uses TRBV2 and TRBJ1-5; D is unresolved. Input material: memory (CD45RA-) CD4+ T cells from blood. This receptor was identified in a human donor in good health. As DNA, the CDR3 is TGTGCCAGCAACTTTGAGGGTCGGCAGCCCCAGCATTTT. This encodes CASNFEGRQPQHF.